A selection of T cell receptor beta chains follows, all from one sample in a study of ipilimumab plus nivolumab after autologous stem cell transplantation. This table comes from immunoSEQ multiplex PCR, and its TCRdb copy is limited to in-frame clones, with some not included. In the table there are 15,000 to 20,000 clones, 81% of which are singletons. Material: PBMCs, obtained in a trial of ipilimumab plus nivolumab as post-transplant consolidation. The receptors were sampled from a male donor with diffuse large B-cell lymphoma. CDR3s include the opening cysteine and the closing phenylalanine or tryptophan. D genes are given only for firm matches. Clone size is not always given. Where it is, it says once, few, many or a class for expanded clones.

TRBJ2-5,TRBV15,.,.,CATSRYPPRTQYF,TGTGCCACCAGCAGATACCCCCCACGGACCCAGTACTTC
TRBJ1-1,TRBV5-4,.,.,CASSSEGYSTEAFF,TGTGCCAGCAGCTCCGAGGGGTATAGCACTGAAGCTTTCTTT
TRBJ2-7,TRBV27,medium-sized,.,CASSLDPLGEQYF,TGTGCCAGCAGTTTGGACCCCCTAGGGGAGCAGTACTTC
TRBJ2-7,TRBV7-6,.,.,CASSPGTVTYEQYF,TGTGCCAGCAGCCCCGGGACTGTTACCTACGAGCAGTACTTC
TRBJ2-2,TRBV7-2,.,.,CASRPGGAGNTGELFF,TGTGCCAGCAGACCCGGAGGGGCGGGGAACACCGGGGAGCTGTTTTTT
TRBJ1-5,TRBV6-5,.,.,CASSTSFSNQPQHF,TGTGCCAGCAGCACCTCATTTAGCAATCAGCCCCAGCATTTT
TRBJ2-2,TRBV10-3,.,.,CAISESIRSGELFF,TGTGCCATCAGTGAGTCGATTAGAAGCGGGGAGCTGTTTTTT
TRBJ2-5,TRBV29-1,few,TRBD1,CSAADRTTQETQYF,TGCAGCGCTGCGGACAGGACGACCCAAGAGACCCAGTACTTC
TRBJ1-5,TRBV19,once,.,CASRGGSNQPQHF,TGTGCCAGTAGGGGGGGAAGCAATCAGCCCCAGCATTTT
TRBJ2-7,TRBV10-1,few,.,CASSESRVNTQQYF,TGCGCCAGCAGTGAGTCTCGGGTGAATACGCAGCAGTACTTC
TRBJ2-3,TRBV19,medium-sized,.,CASSAAPRDGPSTDTQYF,TGTGCCAGTAGTGCCGCACCTCGGGACGGTCCTAGCACAGATACGCAGTATTTT
TRBJ2-5,TRBV5-1,few,.,CASSWGRSPRQTQYF,TGCGCCAGCAGCTGGGGACGATCTCCCCGACAGACCCAGTACTTC
TRBJ2-4,TRBV2,.,.,CASRGLLNIQYF,TGTGCCAGCAGGGGACTGTTAAACATTCAGTACTTC
TRBJ2-3,TRBV9,.,.,CASSETAVDTQYF,TGTGCCAGCAGCGAGACTGCCGTAGATACGCAGTATTTT
TRBJ2-3,TRBV7-2,.,.,CASAPPALRDTQYF,TGTGCCAGCGCACCGCCGGCCCTTCGAGATACGCAGTATTTT
TRBJ2-7,TRBV6-6,.,.,CASSQDSPSYEQYF,TGTGCCAGCAGTCAGGACTCGCCCTCCTACGAGCAGTACTTC
TRBJ1-1,TRBV4-3,.,.,CASSQALGNPATEAFF,TGCGCCAGCAGCCAAGCCTTAGGGAATCCCGCCACTGAAGCTTTCTTT
TRBJ1-2,TRBV5-5,.,TRBD1,CASSLTDREHGYTF,TGTGCCAGCAGCCTGACTGACAGGGAACATGGCTACACCTTC
TRBJ1-5,TRBV6-6,.,.,CASSYVGADQPQHF,TGTGCCAGCAGTTACGTAGGTGCCGATCAGCCCCAGCATTTT
TRBJ2-3,TRBV4-3,once,.,CASSQEFGWSTDTQYF,TGCGCCAGCAGCCAAGAATTCGGGTGGAGCACAGATACGCAGTATTTT
TRBJ2-5,TRBV19,.,.,CASSASRTGLGETQYF,TGTGCCAGTAGTGCCTCCCGGACCGGGCTGGGGGAGACCCAGTACTTC
TRBJ1-5,TRBV1,.,.,CTSTRSNQPQHF,TGCACCAGCACCAGAAGCAATCAGCCCCAGCATTTT
TRBJ2-3,TRBV5-4,.,.,CASSFLFGPSPTDTQYF,TGTGCCAGCAGCTTCCTATTCGGGCCGTCCCCCACAGATACGCAGTATTTT
TRBJ1-6,TRBV21-1,.,.,CASSKNGPVTHSPLHF,TGTGCCAGCAGCAAAAACGGGCCAGTTACCCATTCACCCCTCCACTTT
TRBJ2-5,TRBV2,once,TRBD2,CASSAQRGLQETQYF,TGTGCCAGCAGTGCACAGCGGGGACTCCAAGAGACCCAGTACTTC
TRBJ1-2,TRBV7-9,few,.,CASTLGRGGYTF,TGTGCCAGCACCCTCGGGAGGGGTGGCTACACCTTC
TRBJ2-1,TRBV4-3,.,TRBD1,CASSQDLGDRGLYNEQFF,TGCGCCAGCAGCCAAGACTTAGGGGACAGGGGACTTTACAATGAGCAGTTCTTC
TRBJ1-1,TRBV2,.,.,CASSGDKGIATEAFF,TGTGCCAGCAGTGGGGACAAAGGGATAGCCACTGAAGCTTTCTTT
TRBJ2-3,TRBV4-1,.,TRBD1,CASRLESGTGDLRF,TGCGCCAGCAGACTCGAGTCCGGGACAGGGGATCTACGGTTT
TRBJ1-2,TRBV6-6,.,.,CASSHAQKANYGYTF,TGTGCCAGCAGCCACGCCCAGAAGGCTAACTATGGCTACACCTTC
TRBJ2-6,TRBV7-3,.,.,CASSPGSGANVLTF,TGTGCCAGCAGCCCAGGCTCTGGGGCCAACGTCCTGACTTTC
TRBJ1-4,TRBV5-1,.,.,CASSLGTEGEKLFF,TGCGCCAGCAGCTTGGGGACAGAAGGCGAAAAACTGTTTTTT
TRBJ2-3,TRBV6-1,.,.,CASSASRVRTDTQYF,TGTGCCAGCAGTGCCTCGAGGGTAAGGACAGATACGCAGTATTTT
TRBJ2-6,TRBV27,.,.,CASSFNPQGAGANVLTF,TGTGCCAGCAGTTTCAACCCACAGGGCGCTGGGGCCAACGTCCTGACTTTC
TRBJ2-1,TRBV4-1,.,TRBD2,CASSARTSGEYEQFF,TGCGCCAGCAGCGCCCGGACTAGCGGGGAATATGAGCAGTTCTTC
TRBJ2-5,TRBV7-8,.,TRBD2,CASSGSGGAQTQYF,TGTGCCAGCAGCGGAAGCGGGGGGGCTCAGACCCAGTACTTC
TRBJ1-2,TRBV6-5,.,TRBD1,CASSYSRQGGYGYTF,TGTGCCAGCAGTTACTCGCGTCAGGGGGGTTATGGCTACACCTTC
TRBJ1-2,TRBV19,.,TRBD1,CASSTIDTGVGVYGYTF,TGTGCCAGTAGTACGATAGATACAGGGGTTGGAGTCTATGGCTACACCTTC
TRBJ1-5,TRBV6-1,.,.,CASGDRSFNQPQHF,TGTGCCAGCGGCGATAGGTCCTTCAATCAGCCCCAGCATTTT
TRBJ2-2,TRBV7-2,.,.,CASSLVTTGELFF,TGTGCCAGCAGCTTAGTGACCACCGGGGAGCTGTTTTTT